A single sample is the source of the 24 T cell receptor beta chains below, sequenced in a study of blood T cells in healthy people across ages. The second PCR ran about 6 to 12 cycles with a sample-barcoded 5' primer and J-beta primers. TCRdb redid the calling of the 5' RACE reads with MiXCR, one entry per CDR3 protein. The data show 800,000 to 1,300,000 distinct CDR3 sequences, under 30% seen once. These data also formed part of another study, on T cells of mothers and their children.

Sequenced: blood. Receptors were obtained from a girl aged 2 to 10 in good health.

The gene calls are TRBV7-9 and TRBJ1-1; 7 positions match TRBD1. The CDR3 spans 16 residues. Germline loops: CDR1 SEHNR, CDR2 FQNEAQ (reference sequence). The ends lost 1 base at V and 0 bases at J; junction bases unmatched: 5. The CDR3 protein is CASSLGWTGMNTEAFF. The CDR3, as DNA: TGTGCCAGCAGCTTAGGTTGGACAGGCATGAACACTGAAGCTTTCTTT.

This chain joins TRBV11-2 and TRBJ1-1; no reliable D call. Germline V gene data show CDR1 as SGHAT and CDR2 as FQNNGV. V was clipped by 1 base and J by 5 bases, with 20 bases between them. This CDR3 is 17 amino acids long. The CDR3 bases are TGTGCCAGCAGCTTAGCTCTAGGTGGGTCCGGGAGAACTGAAGCTTTCTTT. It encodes CASSLALGGSGRTEAFF.

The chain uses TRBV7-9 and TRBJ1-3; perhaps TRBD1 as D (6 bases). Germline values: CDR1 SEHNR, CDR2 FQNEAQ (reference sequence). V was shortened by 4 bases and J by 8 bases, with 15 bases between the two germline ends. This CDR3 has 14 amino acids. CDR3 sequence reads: CASSSGLPGDTIYF. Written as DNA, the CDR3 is TGTGCCAGCAGCTCGGGACTCCCAGGGGACACCATATATTTT.

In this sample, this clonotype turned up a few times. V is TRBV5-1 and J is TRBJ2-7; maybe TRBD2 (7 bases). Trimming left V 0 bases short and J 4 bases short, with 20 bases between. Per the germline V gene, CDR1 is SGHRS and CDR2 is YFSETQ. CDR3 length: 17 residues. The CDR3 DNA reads TGCGCCAGCAGCTTGGCCATCGGGGGGACAAGATTTTACGAGCAGTACTTC. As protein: CASSLAIGGTRFYEQYF.

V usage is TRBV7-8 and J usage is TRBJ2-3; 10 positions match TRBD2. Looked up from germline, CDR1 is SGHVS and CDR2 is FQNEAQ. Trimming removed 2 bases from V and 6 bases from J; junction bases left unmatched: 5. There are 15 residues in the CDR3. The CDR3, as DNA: TGTGCCAGCAGCTTATCAGCGGGGGGGCCGGATACGCAGTATTTT. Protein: CASSLSAGGPDTQYF.

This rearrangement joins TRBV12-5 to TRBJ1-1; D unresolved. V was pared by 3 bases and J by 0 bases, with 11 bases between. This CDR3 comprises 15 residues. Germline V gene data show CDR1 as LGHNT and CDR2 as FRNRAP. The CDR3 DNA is TGTGCTAGTGGTTTTGGTCGTGTGGTGAACACTGAAGCTTTCTTT. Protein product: CASGFGRVVNTEAFF.

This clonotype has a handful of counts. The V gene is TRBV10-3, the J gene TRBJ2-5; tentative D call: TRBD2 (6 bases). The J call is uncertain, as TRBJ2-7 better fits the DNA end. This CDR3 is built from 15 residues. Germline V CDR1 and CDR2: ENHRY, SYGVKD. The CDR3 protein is CAISDVLAQPYEQYF. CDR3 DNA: TGTGCCATCAGTGATGTCCTAGCGCAACCCTACGAGCAGTACTTC.

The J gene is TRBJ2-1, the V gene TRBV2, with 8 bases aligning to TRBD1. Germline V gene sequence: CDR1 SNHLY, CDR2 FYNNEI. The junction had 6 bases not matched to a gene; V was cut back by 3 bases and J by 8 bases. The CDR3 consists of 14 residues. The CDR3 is CASSEADREDEQFF. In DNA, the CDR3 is TGTGCCAGCAGTGAGGCGGACAGGGAGGATGAGCAGTTCTTC.

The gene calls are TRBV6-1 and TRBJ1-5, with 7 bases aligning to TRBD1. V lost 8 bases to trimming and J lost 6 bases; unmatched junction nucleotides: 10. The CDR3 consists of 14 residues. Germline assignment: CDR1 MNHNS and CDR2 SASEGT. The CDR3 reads CASRPSGGSQPQHF. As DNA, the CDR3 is TGTGCCAGCCGACCTTCAGGGGGAAGTCAGCCCCAGCATTTT.

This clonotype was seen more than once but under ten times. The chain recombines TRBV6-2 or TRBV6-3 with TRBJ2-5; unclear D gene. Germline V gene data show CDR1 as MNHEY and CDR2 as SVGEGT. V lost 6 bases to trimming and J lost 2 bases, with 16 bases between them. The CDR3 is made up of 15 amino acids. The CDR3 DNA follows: TGTGCCAGCAGATCCCTCAGAGAAGGGCAAGAGACCCAGTACTTC. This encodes CASRSLREGQETQYF.

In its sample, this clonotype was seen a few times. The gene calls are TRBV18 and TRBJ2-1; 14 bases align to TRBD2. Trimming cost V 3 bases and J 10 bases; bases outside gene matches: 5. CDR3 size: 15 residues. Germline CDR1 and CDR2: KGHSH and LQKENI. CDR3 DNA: TGTGCCAGCTCACCCGGGACTAGCGGGGGTAGGGAGCAGTTCTTC. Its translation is CASSPGTSGGREQFF.

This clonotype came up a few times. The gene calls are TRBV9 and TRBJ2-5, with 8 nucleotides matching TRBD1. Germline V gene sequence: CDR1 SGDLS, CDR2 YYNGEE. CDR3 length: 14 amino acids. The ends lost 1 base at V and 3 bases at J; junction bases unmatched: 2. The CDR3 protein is CASSVQGAEETQYF. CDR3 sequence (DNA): TGTGCCAGCAGCGTACAGGGGGCTGAAGAGACCCAGTACTTC.

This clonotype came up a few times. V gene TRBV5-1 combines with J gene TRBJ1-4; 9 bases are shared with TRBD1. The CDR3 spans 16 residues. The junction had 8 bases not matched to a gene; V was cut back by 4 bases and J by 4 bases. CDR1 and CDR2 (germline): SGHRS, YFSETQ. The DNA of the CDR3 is TGCGCCAGCAGCGGCGGACAGGGGACGATTAATGAAAAACTGTTTTTT. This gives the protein CASSGGQGTINEKLFF.

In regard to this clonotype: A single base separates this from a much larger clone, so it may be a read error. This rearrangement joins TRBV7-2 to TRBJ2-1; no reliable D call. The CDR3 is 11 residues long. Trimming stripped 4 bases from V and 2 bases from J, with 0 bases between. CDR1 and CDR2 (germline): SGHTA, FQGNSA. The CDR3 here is CTSSSYNEQFF. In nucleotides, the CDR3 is TGTACCAGCAGCTCCTACAATGAGCAGTTCTTC.

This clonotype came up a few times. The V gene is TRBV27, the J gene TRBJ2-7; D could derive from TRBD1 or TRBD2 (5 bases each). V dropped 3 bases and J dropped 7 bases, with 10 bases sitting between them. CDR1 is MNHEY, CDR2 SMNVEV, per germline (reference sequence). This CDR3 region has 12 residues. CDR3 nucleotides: TGTGCCAGCAGTTTCCGAGGGGAGGAGCAGTACTTC. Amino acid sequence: CASSFRGEEQYF.

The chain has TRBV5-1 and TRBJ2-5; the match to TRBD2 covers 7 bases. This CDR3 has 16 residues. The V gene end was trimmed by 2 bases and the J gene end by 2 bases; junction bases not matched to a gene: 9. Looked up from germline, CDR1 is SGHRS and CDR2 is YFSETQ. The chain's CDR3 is CASSFVPSGPQETQYF. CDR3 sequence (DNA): TGCGCCAGCAGCTTTGTTCCTAGCGGTCCACAAGAGACCCAGTACTTC.

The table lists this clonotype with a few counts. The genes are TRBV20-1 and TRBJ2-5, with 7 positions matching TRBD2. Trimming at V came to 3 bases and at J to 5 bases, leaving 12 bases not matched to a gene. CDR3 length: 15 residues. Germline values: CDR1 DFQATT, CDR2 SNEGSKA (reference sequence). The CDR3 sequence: CSASAGLVLEETQYF. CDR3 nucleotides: TGCAGTGCTAGTGCAGGACTAGTTTTAGAGGAGACCCAGTACTTC.

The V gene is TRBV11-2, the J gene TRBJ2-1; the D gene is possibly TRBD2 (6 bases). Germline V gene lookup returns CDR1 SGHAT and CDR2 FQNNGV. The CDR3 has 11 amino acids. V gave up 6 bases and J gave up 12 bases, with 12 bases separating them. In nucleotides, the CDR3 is TGTGCCAGCAGAAGGTTCGGGGGGCAGTTCTTC. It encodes CASRRFGGQFF.

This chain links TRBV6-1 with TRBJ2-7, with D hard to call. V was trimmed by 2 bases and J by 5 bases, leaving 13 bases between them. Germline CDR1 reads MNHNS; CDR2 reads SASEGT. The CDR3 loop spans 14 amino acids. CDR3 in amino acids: CASSEPNKSDEQYF. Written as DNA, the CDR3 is TGTGCCAGCAGTGAACCTAATAAGTCGGACGAGCAGTACTTC.

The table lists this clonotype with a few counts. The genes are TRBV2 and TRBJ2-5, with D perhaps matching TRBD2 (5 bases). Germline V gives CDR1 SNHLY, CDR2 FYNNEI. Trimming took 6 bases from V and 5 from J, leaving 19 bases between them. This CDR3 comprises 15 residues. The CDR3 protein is CASRQGLLMAETQYF. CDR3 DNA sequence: TGTGCCAGCAGACAAGGACTCCTGATGGCGGAGACCCAGTACTTC.

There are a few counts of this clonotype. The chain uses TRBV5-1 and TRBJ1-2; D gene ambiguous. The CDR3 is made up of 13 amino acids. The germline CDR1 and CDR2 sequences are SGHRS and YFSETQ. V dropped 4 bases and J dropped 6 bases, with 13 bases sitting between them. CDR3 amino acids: CASSAYQTDGYTF. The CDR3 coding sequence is TGCGCCAGCAGCGCCTACCAGACTGATGGCTACACCTTC.

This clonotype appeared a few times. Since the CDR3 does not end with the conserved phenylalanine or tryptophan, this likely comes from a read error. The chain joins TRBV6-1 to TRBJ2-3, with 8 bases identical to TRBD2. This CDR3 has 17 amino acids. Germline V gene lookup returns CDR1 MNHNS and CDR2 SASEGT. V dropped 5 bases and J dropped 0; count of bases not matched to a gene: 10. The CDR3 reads CASSLNSLAASTDTQYI. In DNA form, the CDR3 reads TGTGCCAGCAGTCTAAATTCACTAGCGGCGAGCACAGATACGCAGTATATT.

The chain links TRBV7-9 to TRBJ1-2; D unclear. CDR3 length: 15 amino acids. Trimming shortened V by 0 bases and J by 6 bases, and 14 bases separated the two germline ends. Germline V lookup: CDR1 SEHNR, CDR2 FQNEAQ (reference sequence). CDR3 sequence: CASSLAEEWTHGYTF. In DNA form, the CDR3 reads TGTGCCAGCAGCTTAGCTGAGGAGTGGACCCATGGCTACACCTTC.

CDR3 in amino acids: CASSLAGKNQPQHF. CDR3 in DNA: TGTGCCAGCAGTTTAGCGGGGAAAAATCAGCCCCAGCATTTT. This chain joins TRBV28 and TRBJ1-5; D is unresolved. CDR1 MDHEN and CDR2 SYDVKM come from the germline V gene. Trimming took off 2 bases at V and 4 bases at J, with 9 bases between the two ends. The CDR3 extends over 14 amino acids.